A selection of T cell receptor beta chains follows, all from one sample in a study of OX40 agonist ivuxolimab in advanced cancers. The data were produced by immunoSEQ multiplex PCR, yet TCRdb's version contains in-frame clones alone and is incomplete. Of some 73,000 clones in the sample, about nine tenths were seen once. The input for sequencing was CD4+ or CD8+ T cells sorted from blood, taken in a trial of the OX40 agonist ivuxolimab. All receptors come from an adult with an advanced solid tumor such as melanoma, head and neck, liver or kidney cancer. Each CDR3 is given with its conserved first and last residue. A D gene is named only where the DNA matches it firmly. The size field is filled for only some rows; it gives once, few, many or a size class.

J gene	clone size	V gene	CDR3 length	D gene	CDR3 protein	CDR3 DNA
TRBJ1-4	NA	TRBV19	14	NA	CATPPRRIGEKLFF	TGTGCCACCCCCCCCCGGAGGATAGGGGAAAAACTGTTTTTT
TRBJ2-7	NA	TRBV6-1	14	TRBD1	CASNTGGGTYEQYF	TGTGCCAGCAATACAGGGGGAGGTACCTACGAGCAGTACTTC
TRBJ1-4	once	TRBV7-9	15	NA	CASSLAQAPGEKLFF	TGTGCCAGCAGCTTAGCGCAGGCCCCAGGAGAAAAACTGTTTTTT
TRBJ1-1	NA	TRBV10-1	13	NA	CASRNTINTEAFF	TGCGCCAGCCGTAACACTATCAACACTGAAGCTTTCTTT
TRBJ2-1	NA	TRBV19	14	TRBD2	CASTLGGGRNEQFF	TGTGCCAGTACCCTCGGGGGGGGGCGGAATGAGCAGTTCTTC
TRBJ2-1	NA	TRBV13	18	NA	CASSLGLDLFGGETEQFF	TGTGCCAGCAGCTTAGGCCTTGATCTGTTTGGTGGGGAAACGGAGCAGTTCTTC
TRBJ2-2	NA	TRBV5-4	13	NA	CASSLKGFGELFF	TGTGCCAGCAGCTTAAAAGGGTTCGGGGAGCTGTTTTTT
TRBJ1-3	once	TRBV27	16	NA	CASSSWTASSGNTIYF	TGTGCCAGCAGTTCCTGGACAGCGAGTTCTGGAAACACCATATATTTT
TRBJ1-2	few	TRBV10-2	14	TRBD1	CASSEPGGAEGYTF	TGCGCCAGCAGCGAGCCAGGGGGCGCAGAAGGCTACACCTTC
TRBJ1-2	NA	TRBV5-4	16	TRBD1	CASSTPEDRAHYGYTF	TGTGCCAGCAGCACCCCGGAGGACAGGGCCCACTATGGCTACACCTTC
TRBJ1-1	NA	TRBV6-5	15	NA	CASSFEPNMNTEAFF	TGTGCCAGCAGTTTCGAACCGAATATGAACACTGAAGCTTTCTTT
TRBJ2-1	NA	TRBV7-7	14	TRBD2	CASSLDLAESEQFF	TGTGCCAGCAGCTTAGACCTAGCGGAAAGTGAGCAGTTCTTC
TRBJ2-5	NA	TRBV7-3	15	NA	CASSHSHEVGETQYF	TGTGCCAGCAGCCATTCTCACGAGGTCGGAGAGACCCAGTACTTC
TRBJ2-7	NA	TRBV19	11	NA	CASSIGGEQYF	TGTGCCAGTAGTATCGGCGGCGAGCAGTACTTC
TRBJ1-2	NA	TRBV10-2	13	NA	CASSVPGYYGYTF	TGCGCCAGCAGTGTTCCAGGGTACTATGGCTACACCTTC
TRBJ2-7	NA	TRBV27	13	NA	CASSYRAHYEQYF	TGTGCCAGCAGTTACAGGGCCCACTACGAGCAGTACTTC
TRBJ1-1	NA	TRBV6-1	15	NA	CASKGITGANTEAFF	TGTGCCAGCAAAGGTATCACGGGGGCGAACACTGAAGCTTTCTTT
TRBJ1-1	NA	TRBV28	15	NA	CASSWTVLLNTEAFF	TGTGCCAGCAGTTGGACAGTTCTTCTGAACACTGAAGCTTTCTTT
TRBJ2-1	NA	TRBV9	14	NA	CASTPQGWDNEQFF	TGTGCCAGCACCCCACAGGGTTGGGACAATGAGCAGTTCTTC
TRBJ2-1	NA	TRBV15	16	TRBD2	CATSPDRGGRVEGQFF	TGTGCCACCAGCCCCGATCGGGGCGGGAGGGTCGAGGGGCAGTTCTTC
TRBJ2-7	once	TRBV28	14	TRBD1	CASSLTGPSYEQYF	TGTGCCAGCAGTTTGACAGGGCCCTCCTACGAGCAGTACTTC
TRBJ1-1	NA	TRBV19	16	NA	CASSIRSGRLNTEAFF	TGTGCCAGTAGTATTCGATCCGGTCGCCTGAACACTGAAGCTTTCTTT
TRBJ1-5	once	TRBV7-9	15	NA	CASSSPGTNNQPQHF	TGTGCCAGCAGCTCTCCCGGGACGAACAATCAGCCCCAGCATTTT
TRBJ2-1	NA	TRBV2	13	NA	CASSASTYNEQFF	TGTGCCAGCAGCGCTAGTACCTACAATGAGCAGTTCTTC
TRBJ2-7	NA	TRBV30	14	NA	CAWRRDANTYEQYF	TGTGCCTGGAGGCGGGACGCCAACACATACGAGCAGTACTTC
TRBJ1-2	NA	TRBV4-1	14	TRBD1	CASSLGTGNYGYTF	TGCGCCAGCAGCCTCGGGACAGGGAACTATGGCTACACCTTC
TRBJ1-2	NA	TRBV19	15	TRBD1	CASSIDLWTGRGYTF	TGTGCCAGTAGTATAGATCTGTGGACAGGGCGCGGCTACACCTTC
TRBJ1-1	medium-sized	TRBV29-1	15	TRBD1	CSVEAGGETNTEAFF	TGCAGCGTTGAAGCAGGGGGAGAGACGAACACTGAAGCTTTCTTT
TRBJ2-1	NA	TRBV19	15	NA	CASSIDGVAYNEQFF	TGTGCCAGTAGTATAGACGGGGTCGCCTACAATGAGCAGTTCTTC
TRBJ1-1	NA	TRBV27	12	NA	CASSFGNTEAFF	TGTGCCAGCAGTTTTGGGAACACTGAAGCTTTCTTT
TRBJ2-1	once	TRBV6-5	11	NA	CASSYGEGQFF	TGTGCCAGCAGTTACGGCGAGGGGCAGTTCTTC
TRBJ2-1	NA	TRBV7-2	14	NA	CASSLQGVNNEQFF	TGTGCCAGCAGCTTGCAGGGCGTTAACAATGAGCAGTTCTTC
TRBJ1-1	few	TRBV6-5	13	NA	CASSLTRGTEAFF	TGTGCCAGCAGTCTGACCCGCGGGACTGAAGCTTTCTTT
TRBJ2-1	NA	TRBV5-1	13	NA	CASSLGEYNEQFF	TGCGCCAGCAGCTTGGGTGAATACAATGAGCAGTTCTTC
TRBJ2-1	NA	TRBV29-1	15	NA	CSVEGVAGGYNEQFF	TGCAGCGTTGAGGGGGTGGCAGGGGGGTACAATGAGCAGTTCTTC
TRBJ2-5	NA	TRBV29-1	15	NA	CSAGDYRTLQETQYF	TGCAGCGCTGGAGACTACCGAACCCTCCAAGAGACCCAGTACTTC
TRBJ1-5	NA	TRBV9	14	NA	CASSVGGSNQPQHF	TGTGCCAGCAGCGTAGGGGGTAGCAATCAGCCCCAGCATTTT
TRBJ1-2	NA	TRBV27	15	TRBD1	CASSLRGQGFYGYTF	TGTGCCAGCAGTCTGAGGGGACAGGGGTTCTATGGCTACACCTTC
TRBJ2-3	NA	TRBV27	16	TRBD2	CASSFNSGSFADTQYF	TGTGCCAGCAGTTTTAATAGCGGGAGTTTCGCAGATACGCAGTATTTT
TRBJ2-1	NA	TRBV29-1	16	TRBD1	CSVEARRDSTYNEQFF	TGCAGCGTTGAAGCTCGCCGGGACAGTACCTACAATGAGCAGTTCTTC
TRBJ2-1	NA	TRBV19	12	NA	CASSLGAYEQFF	TGTGCCAGTAGTCTCGGGGCCTACGAGCAGTTCTTC
TRBJ2-3	NA	TRBV19	15	NA	CASSIGDPSTDTQYF	TGTGCCAGTAGTATAGGCGACCCCAGCACAGATACGCAGTATTTT
TRBJ2-1	NA	TRBV29-1	13	TRBD1	CSVEGDRGNEQFF	TGCAGCGTTGAAGGGGACAGGGGTAATGAGCAGTTCTTC
TRBJ2-1	NA	TRBV2	11	NA	CASSGLESPFF	TGTGCCAGTTCAGGGCTCGAGAGCCCGTTCTTC
TRBJ2-1	NA	TRBV6-6	13	NA	CATTISPRVEQFF	TGTGCCACCACGATTAGTCCCCGGGTTGAGCAGTTCTTC
TRBJ2-1	once	TRBV7-6	15	NA	CASSLAGGGHNEQFF	TGTGCCAGCAGCTTAGCCGGGGGTGGCCACAATGAGCAGTTCTTC
TRBJ1-1	NA	TRBV2	16	NA	CASSEALTGWATEAFF	TGTGCCAGCAGTGAAGCGCTTACAGGATGGGCCACTGAAGCTTTCTTT
TRBJ1-5	NA	TRBV9	15	NA	CASSVGLGGNQPQHF	TGTGCCAGCAGCGTAGGCCTAGGGGGAAATCAGCCCCAGCATTTT
TRBJ2-7	NA	TRBV6-1	12	NA	CASRALGYEQYF	TGTGCCAGCAGAGCTCTAGGCTACGAGCAGTACTTC
TRBJ1-1	NA	TRBV15	15	NA	CATSRDLGKNTEAFF	TGTGCCACCAGCAGAGATTTGGGAAAGAACACTGAAGCTTTCTTT
TRBJ2-1	NA	TRBV19	12	NA	CASSIGGNEQFF	TGTGCCAGTAGTATAGGGGGCAATGAGCAGTTCTTC
TRBJ2-7	NA	TRBV7-7	14	NA	CASRLTGFPYEQYF	TGTGCCAGCAGGTTAACAGGGTTCCCCTACGAGCAGTACTTC
TRBJ2-1	NA	TRBV15	16	NA	CATSRASGSSYNEQFF	TGTGCCACCAGCAGAGCTTCCGGGAGCTCCTACAATGAGCAGTTCTTC
TRBJ1-5	NA	TRBV19	15	NA	CAVRGADIGNQPQHF	TGTGCCGTGAGGGGGGCAGATATCGGCAATCAGCCCCAGCATTTT
TRBJ1-5	NA	TRBV19	15	NA	CASSRRDTQNQPQHF	TGTGCCAGTAGTAGGCGGGACACTCAAAATCAGCCCCAGCATTTT
TRBJ2-7	NA	TRBV5-5	14	NA	CASSLVTVIAEQYF	TGTGCCAGCAGCTTGGTAACAGTCATAGCGGAGCAGTACTTC
TRBJ2-7	NA	TRBV10-3	13	TRBD2	CAIQSTSAYEQYF	TGTGCCATCCAATCGACTAGCGCCTACGAGCAGTACTTC
TRBJ2-7	NA	TRBV7-8	15	NA	CASSFPGDPGWEQYF	TGTGCCAGCAGCTTCCCGGGGGACCCCGGCTGGGAGCAGTACTTC
TRBJ2-2	NA	TRBV9	17	TRBD2	CASSVPREGANTGELFF	TGTGCCAGCAGCGTACCTCGGGAGGGGGCGAACACCGGGGAGCTGTTTTTT
TRBJ1-2	NA	TRBV7-2	15	NA	CASSLVLSSNYGYTF	TGTGCCAGCAGCTTAGTTCTATCCTCAAACTATGGCTACACCTTC